What follows is one T cell receptor (beta chain) and its context. These data come from a study of blood T cell repertoires in COVID-19. Across the study: From T cells, B-cell-depleted T cells, or PBMCs came the material, which was cDNA or gDNA.

Authors' methods: From reference gene primer amplification, estimates of nucleated cell counts were derived. The table came from immunoSEQ multiplex PCR; TCRdb's copy has only in-frame clones and leaves some out. V, J and clone size are taken as reported in that table, and D and trimming were inferred from the DNA itself. The table lists roughly 200,000 clones, around 78% of them singletons. The V gene's germline CDR1 is MDHEN and CDR2 SYDVKM. V was cut by 6 bases and J by 4 bases, with 10 bases left in between. The CDR3 sequence is 14 residues long. The sequencing input was peripheral blood. The gene calls are TRBV28 and TRBJ1-6; D is ambiguous. The receptor comes from an elderly woman with active or convalescent COVID-19. DNA of the CDR3: TGTGCCAGCAGGAGGAAGGTTTATAATTCACCCCTCCACTTT. This codes for CASRRKVYNSPLHF.